The 19 T cell receptor beta chains below all came from one sample that was sequenced in a study of T cells after yellow fever vaccination. MiXCR was run by TCRdb on the 5' RACE reads, yielding one entry per CDR3 protein. The repertoire consists of hundreds of thousands of distinct CDR3 sequences, with approximately 13% occurring once and the leading ten covering more than 13%. The material sequenced was PBMCs, taken on the day of the yellow fever booster vaccination. The receptors stem from a man aged 30-40 years who received the YFV17D yellow fever vaccine.

The rearrangement joins TRBV12-3 or TRBV12-4 to TRBJ2-5; TRBD1 matches at 7 bases. V shed 8 bases, J shed 5 bases, and the junction held 8 bases outside the gene matches. This CDR3 is 13 amino acids long. The CDR3 reads CASLDRVGETQYF. CDR3 nucleotides: TGTGCCAGCCTAGACAGGGTAGGGGAGACCCAGTACTTC.

This clonotype has just a few counts. The chain couples TRBV19 to TRBJ2-1; 10 nucleotides match TRBD2. With V trimmed by 2 bases and J by 11 bases, 6 bases remained unmatched. The CDR3 has 14 residues. Germline V gene lookup returns CDR1 LNHDA and CDR2 SQIVND (reference sequence). The chain's CDR3 is CASSIMASGSQQFF. CDR3 DNA sequence: TGTGCCAGTAGTATAATGGCTAGCGGGAGCCAGCAGTTCTTC.

V gene TRBV6-5 combines with J gene TRBJ1-5; no firm D call. V was trimmed by 5 bases and J by 9 bases, leaving 14 bases between them. The CDR3 consists of 13 residues. Per the germline V gene, CDR1 is MNHEY and CDR2 is SVGAGI. In nucleotides, the CDR3 is TGTGCCAGCAGTACCGGTTGGGGTAGGCCCCAGCATTTT. It encodes CASSTGWGRPQHF.

The sample holds many counts of this clonotype. The rearrangement links TRBV5-1 to TRBJ2-2; D uncertain. CDR1 and CDR2 from the germline V gene are SGHRS and YFSETQ. Trimming pared 0 bases from V and 1 base from J, leaving 4 bases between. The CDR3 length is 14 residues. The CDR3, as DNA: TGCGCCAGCAGCTTGGGACAGAACACCGGGGAGCTGTTTTTT. This codes for CASSLGQNTGELFF.

This sequence joins TRBV27 and TRBJ1-5; no reliable D call. The CDR3 sequence is 13 residues long. The germline gives CDR1 MNHEY, CDR2 SMNVEV (reference sequence). Trimming took off 5 bases at V and 11 bases at J, with 16 bases between the two ends. CDR3 protein: CASSAGRGVSQHF. The CDR3 coding sequence is TGTGCCAGCAGTGCCGGTCGCGGGGTGTCCCAGCATTTT.

J is TRBJ1-2 and V is TRBV5-1, with D tentatively TRBD1 (5 bases). CDR3 length equals 13 residues. V lost 2 bases and J 6 bases, leaving 11 bases between the germline ends. CDR1 and CDR2 (germline): SGHRS, YFSETQ. The CDR3 DNA sequence: TGCGCCAGCAGCTTACAGGTGACCGATGGCTACACCTTC. Encoded protein: CASSLQVTDGYTF.

V and J are TRBV9 and TRBJ1-1; D remains ambiguous. CDR3 size: 15 residues. Per germline, CDR1 SGDLS and CDR2 YYNGEE. V shed 0 bases and J shed 4 bases, with 13 bases lying between them. This CDR3 is CASSVEPGLGTEAFF. The DNA for the CDR3 is TGTGCCAGCAGCGTAGAGCCAGGTCTGGGCACTGAAGCTTTCTTT.

This clonotype showed up many times. V gene TRBV20-1 combines with J gene TRBJ2-3; 9 nucleotides align to TRBD1. Germline CDR1 is DFQATT and CDR2 is SNEGSKA (reference sequence). CDR3 size: 12 residues. V lost 4 bases to trimming and J lost 6 bases; unmatched junction nucleotides: 2. The CDR3 loop is CSATTGGDTQYF. CDR3 DNA sequence: TGCAGTGCTACCACAGGGGGCGATACGCAGTATTTT.

The chain combines TRBV6-5 with TRBJ2-7, with 8 bases aligning to TRBD2. The CDR3 extends over 16 amino acids. Germline V gene data show CDR1 as MNHEY and CDR2 as SVGAGI. V trimming: 3 bases; J trimming: 6 bases; junction bases outside the gene matches: 13. This CDR3 is CASSYHLSGSGFEQYF. The CDR3 nucleotides read TGTGCCAGCAGTTATCATTTGAGCGGGAGTGGTTTCGAGCAGTACTTC.

The rearrangement joins TRBV29-1 to TRBJ2-3, with D hard to call. The CDR3 spans 13 residues. Trimming stripped 5 bases from V and 1 base from J, with 10 bases between. Germline lookup yields CDR1 SQVTM and CDR2 ANQGSEA. The chain's CDR3 is CSVMGPRTDTQYF. CDR3 DNA: TGCAGCGTTATGGGTCCTCGCACAGATACGCAGTATTTT.

This sequence joins TRBV5-5 and TRBJ1-2; D call uncertain. The CDR3 runs 15 residues. Germline loops: CDR1 SGHKS, CDR2 YYEKEE (reference sequence). Trimming removed 1 base at V and 4 bases at J, with 14 bases between. In DNA form, the CDR3 reads TGTGCCAGCAGCTTGTACGAGACAACGGGCTATGGCTACACCTTC. Translating gives CASSLYETTGYGYTF.

The sample holds a few counts of this clonotype. CDR3 region: CSVEDNVGDYEQYF. In DNA, the CDR3 is TGCAGCGTTGAAGATAATGTCGGAGACTACGAGCAGTACTTC. The chain recombines TRBV29-1 with TRBJ2-7; the D is unclear. The CDR3 extends over 14 amino acids. V was trimmed by 0 bases and J by 3 bases, leaving 12 bases between them. Germline values: CDR1 SQVTM, CDR2 ANQGSEA.

This chain connects TRBV5-1 to TRBJ2-7; D remains ambiguous. Germline-derived CDR1 and CDR2 are SGHRS and YFSETQ. The V gene lost 0 bases and the J gene lost 2 bases, with 6 bases spanning the gap. The CDR3 covers 13 residues. The CDR3 loop reads CASSLGEPYEQYF. The DNA for the CDR3 is TGCGCCAGCAGCTTGGGTGAACCCTACGAGCAGTACTTC.

The chain employs TRBV5-1 and TRBJ2-1; 9 positions match TRBD1. Germline CDR1 reads SGHRS; CDR2 reads YFSETQ. The CDR3 loop spans 14 amino acids. J gave up 5 bases and V 7 bases, and 7 bases lay outside the gene matches. CDR3 in amino acids: CASWPGTGNNEQFF. The CDR3 bases are TGCGCCAGCTGGCCCGGGACAGGGAACAATGAGCAGTTCTTC.

The sample holds a few counts of this clonotype. V is TRBV6-5 and J is TRBJ1-2; a weak D match, TRBD1 (5 bases). Germline V lookup: CDR1 MNHEY, CDR2 SVGAGI. V lost 3 bases to trimming and J lost 6 bases, with 11 bases between them. This CDR3 has 13 amino acids. The DNA of the CDR3 is TGTGCCAGCAGTTATGACAGTTTCAATGGCTACACCTTC. It translates to CASSYDSFNGYTF.

The sample holds a few counts of this clonotype. The genes are TRBV14 and TRBJ1-2; D remains unclear. The CDR3 length is 13 residues. V was shortened by 5 bases and J by 4 bases, with 11 bases between the two germline ends. Germline assignment: CDR1 SGHDN and CDR2 FVKESK. The CDR3 DNA is TGTGCCAGCAGCGCCGGACGGATCTATGGCTACACCTTC. It yields the protein CASSAGRIYGYTF. The full variable domain, completed using reference TRBV14 and TRBJ1-2, is EAGVTQFPSHSVIEKGQTVTLRCDPISGHDNLYWYRRVMGKEIKFLLHFVKESKQDESGMPNNRFLAERTGGTYSTLKVQPAELEDSGVYFCASSAGRIYGYTFGSGTRLTVV.

The chain has TRBV7-9 and TRBJ1-1; tentative D call: TRBD1 (5 bases). Trimming pared 1 base from V and 4 bases from J, leaving 10 bases between. This CDR3 is built from 14 residues. CDR1 and CDR2 (germline): SEHNR, FQNEAQ (reference sequence). The CDR3 sequence: CASSLGRDGTEAFF. CDR3 bases: TGTGCCAGCAGCTTAGGCAGGGACGGCACTGAAGCTTTCTTT.

This chain joins TRBV2 and TRBJ2-1; D ambiguous. In germline, CDR1 is SNHLY, CDR2 FYNNEI. CDR3 length equals 14 residues. V was pared by 6 bases and J by 5 bases, with 14 bases between. CDR3 region: CASRERAQNNEQFF. In DNA form, the CDR3 reads TGTGCCAGCAGGGAACGGGCCCAGAACAATGAGCAGTTCTTC.

This clonotype was counted between two and nine times. J is TRBJ2-1 and V is TRBV6-1, with 8 bases fitting TRBD2. The CDR3 is made up of 14 amino acids. V shed 8 bases, J shed 5 bases, and the junction held 8 bases outside the gene matches. Germline values: CDR1 MNHNS, CDR2 SASEGT. The CDR3 sequence is CASDRASGHNEQFF. CDR3 bases: TGTGCCAGCGATAGGGCTAGCGGGCACAATGAGCAGTTCTTC.